This paragraph reports one T cell receptor beta chain. A read error may produce the germline difference seen at one junction end. Clones were read by immunoSEQ multiplex PCR, and TCRdb kept only the in-frame ones, dropping some. The table records 1,400,000 or so clones, about 98.5% of them present only once. Looked up from germline, CDR1 is SGHTA and CDR2 is FQGTGA. There are 16 residues in the CDR3. This entry belongs to a study of shared clonotypes between healthy human individuals. The rearrangement links TRBV7-3 to TRBJ2-1; D gene uncertain. This TCR was sampled from a man aged 25 to 40 in good health. The sequencing sample was made of naive CD4+ T cells sorted from blood. Subset defined: CD45RA+ positively selected. The CDR3 DNA reads as TGTGCCAGCAGTTTAAACCCGAGTGGCTCCTACAATGAGCAGTTCTTC. Its translation: CASSLNPSGSYNEQFF.